The clone carrying this T cell receptor beta chain was counted only a few times. Antigen: not known. This specimen belongs to a study of CD8 T cells in ankylosing spondylitis. Whole-study findings and limits: Made up of fewer than 10 highly homologous variants, a TCR beta motif appeared characteristic of ankylosing spondylitis blood. Disease-linked clones displayed a CD8+ phenotype and appeared relatively rarely in peripheral blood.

Germline CDR1 and CDR2: DFQATT and SNEGSKA (reference sequence). This CDR3 is 12 amino acids long. With 5 bases clipped from V and 3 bases from J, the junction kept 3 bases outside the gene matches. A single record per CDR3 protein comes from TCRdb applying MiXCR to the 5' RACE reads. The table records around 480,000 distinct CDR3 sequences, 17% of them present only once. V is TRBV20-1 and J is TRBJ1-1, with TRBD1 matching 7 bases. Input material: blood, either unsorted or a sorted T cell fraction (not recorded which). The sequence derives from a male donor with ankylosing spondylitis. The CDR3 reads CSAWDSYTEAFF. CDR3 coding DNA: TGCAGTGCTTGGGACAGCTACACTGAAGCTTTCTTT.